The subject of this entry is one T cell receptor (beta chain). Its cognate antigen is unknown. CDR1 KGHDR and CDR2 SFDVKD come from the germline V gene. The V end lost 4 bases, the J end lost 0 bases, and 7 bases lay between the germline ends. The CDR3 spans 14 residues. The record originates from a study of T cells after yellow fever vaccination. Study observations and caveats: A faster peak, day 5 versus 15, was reached by the weaker secondary response. A large majority of primary-vaccination clones showed up again after the booster (approximately 96% CD4, 88% CD8).

Universal primer sites and UMIs were introduced during 5'RACE template-switching synthesis of TCR cDNA. TCRdb re-analysed the 5' RACE reads in MiXCR, keeping a single row per CDR3 protein. The top ten clones hold 11% to 15% of a sample with hundreds of thousands of distinct CDR3 sequences, less than 15% of them seen once. The sample here was PBMCs, taken on the day of the yellow fever booster vaccination. This TCR came from a man aged 25-40 years who received the YFV17D yellow fever vaccine. The rearrangement joins TRBV24-1 to TRBJ2-3; D remains ambiguous. CDR3 sequence reads: CATSDPKSTDTQYF. In DNA form, the CDR3 reads TGTGCCACCAGTGACCCTAAGAGCACAGATACGCAGTATTTT.